What follows are 23 T cell receptor beta chains derived from one specimen sequenced in a study of Ad26.COV2.S vaccination and SARS-CoV-2 variants. Sample treatment: some 19 received Ad26.COV2.S at low or high dose, single or two shots; about 5 received placebo; per-sample allocation not given. Repertoires come from day 63 after the first vaccine or placebo injection. Assay: immunoSEQ multiplex PCR; the TCRdb copy retains only in-frame clones and omits some. The table lists fewer than 500,000 clones, roughly nine tenths of them singletons, with 2.5% in the top ten. Here the sequenced sample was peripheral blood, taken in a trial of Ad26.COV2.S vaccine versus placebo. These receptor sequences come from a person aged 18 to 59 who received the Ad26.COV2.S COVID-19 vaccine or a placebo.

The V and J genes are TRBV2 and TRBJ2-5; D gene ambiguous. The germline V gene has CDR1 SNHLY and CDR2 FYNNEI. Trimming took off 2 bases at V and 0 bases at J, with 10 bases between the two ends. The CDR3 consists of 15 residues. CDR3 nucleotide sequence: TGTGCCAGCAGTGAACCCGCACTGTACCAAGAGACCCAGTACTTC. Translating it yields CASSEPALYQETQYF.

The rearrangement links TRBV6-5 to TRBJ1-2, with 7 bases that match TRBD1. This CDR3 is 14 amino acids long. Trimming took 9 bases from V and 4 from J; bases not matched to a gene: 11. Germline CDR1 MNHEY, CDR2 SVGAGI. In DNA form, the CDR3 reads TGTGCCAGTCTCGTCCCCGGGACAGCCTATGGCTACACCTTC. Translated, it gives CASLVPGTAYGYTF.

The chain joins TRBV27 to TRBJ1-1; D ambiguous. The CDR3 consists of 15 residues. Trimming cost V 5 bases and J 2 bases, with 15 bases left between them. Germline V lookup: CDR1 MNHEY, CDR2 SMNVEV (reference sequence). The DNA for the CDR3 is TGTGCCAGCAGTCCCGCACACCTCACTAACACTGAAGCTTTCTTT. This sequence encodes CASSPAHLTNTEAFF.

The chain joins TRBV5-4 to TRBJ1-5; D ambiguous. The V gene's germline CDR1 is SGHNT and CDR2 YYREEE (reference sequence). The CDR3 spans 13 residues. Trimming took off 4 bases at V and 7 bases at J, with 12 bases between the two ends. In DNA, the CDR3 is TGTGCCAGCAGCAGAGATCAGTACCAGCCCCAGCATTTT. As protein: CASSRDQYQPQHF.

The genes are TRBV28 and TRBJ2-7; D perhaps matches TRBD1 (6 bases). V lost 4 bases and J lost 4, with 8 bases in between. Germline CDR1 and CDR2: MDHEN and SYDVKM. This CDR3 has 12 amino acids. CDR3 sequence: CASSSDRYEQYV. DNA of the CDR3: TGTGCCAGCAGTTCGGACAGATACGAGCAGTACGTC.

This sequence joins TRBV7-9 and TRBJ1-4; perhaps TRBD1 as D (5 bases). CDR3 size: 17 residues. Trimming cost V 4 bases and J 6 bases, with 21 bases left between them. CDR1 SEHNR and CDR2 FQNEAQ come from the germline V gene (reference sequence). CDR3: CASSSKSRQRHDEKLFF. The CDR3 DNA is TGTGCCAGCAGCTCCAAAAGCAGACAGCGGCACGATGAAAAACTGTTTTTT.

This clone has just a few counts. The CDR3 region is CASSDGTGGTDTQYF. Here the CDR3 DNA reads TGTGCCAGCAGTGACGGGACAGGGGGCACAGATACGCAGTATTTT. The chain recombines TRBV6-4 with TRBJ2-3; 10 nucleotides match TRBD1. V was clipped by 2 bases and J by 1 base; unmatched bases: 0. From germline, CDR1 is MRHNA and CDR2 SNTAGT. There are 15 residues in the CDR3.

CDR3 in amino acids: CASSRTGRGYTF. As DNA, the CDR3 is TGTGCCAGCAGTCGGACAGGGCGCGGCTACACCTTC. The chain couples TRBV12-3 or TRBV12-4 to TRBJ1-2, with 8 bases aligning to TRBD1. Trimming at V came to 5 bases and at J to 8 bases, leaving 4 bases not matched to a gene. CDR3 length equals 12 residues.

The chain has TRBV5-4 and TRBJ2-3; 12 bases line up with TRBD2. This CDR3 has 16 amino acids. After removal of 6 bases from V and 6 bases from J, the junction contained 11 bases not matched to a gene. The germline V gene has CDR1 SGHNT and CDR2 YYREEE (reference sequence). The CDR3: CASNPLAGGPKDTQYF. The CDR3 region has the DNA TGTGCCAGCAACCCCCTAGCGGGGGGGCCTAAGGATACGCAGTATTTT.

In its sample, this clone was seen once. The V call is TRBV6-5, the J call TRBJ2-7, with 12 bases matching TRBD2. J was trimmed by 9 bases and V by 5 bases; bases with no gene match: 11. CDR1 and CDR2 from the germline V gene are MNHEY and SVGAGI. The CDR3 has 15 residues. The CDR3: CASSRTSGAASGQYF. The CDR3 coding sequence is TGTGCCAGCAGTAGGACTAGCGGGGCGGCTAGTGGGCAGTACTTC.

This rearrangement joins TRBV7-6 to TRBJ2-3; 7 nucleotides align to TRBD2. J lost 1 base, V lost 3 bases, and 1 base had no gene match. The germline gives CDR1 SGHVS, CDR2 FNYEAQ. The length of the CDR3 is 14 residues. CDR3 protein: CASSLSGGTDTQYF. DNA of the CDR3: TGTGCCAGCAGCTTGAGCGGGGGCACAGATACGCAGTATTTT.

The chain carries TRBV7-3 and TRBJ2-1; TRBD2 aligns across 9 bases. The CDR3 is made up of 15 amino acids. Germline CDR1 reads SGHTA; CDR2 reads FQGTGA. V shed 2 bases and J 6 bases; nucleotides not matched to a gene: 5. CDR3 nucleotides: TGTGCCAGCAGCTTAGGTCTAGCGGGGATCAATGAGCAGTTCTTC. Its protein is CASSLGLAGINEQFF.

This rearrangement joins TRBV20-1 to TRBJ1-2; the match to TRBD1 covers 9 bases. The CDR3 is 14 amino acids. Unmatched junction bases numbered 8, after V lost 3 bases and J lost 6 bases. CDR1 DFQATT and CDR2 SNEGSKA come from the germline V gene (reference sequence). CDR3 in amino acids: CSASRDRAVHGYTF. The CDR3 region has the DNA TGCAGTGCTAGTAGGGACAGGGCCGTCCATGGCTACACCTTC.

V gene TRBV11-2 combines with J gene TRBJ1-2, with 9 nucleotides matching TRBD1. Germline V gene data show CDR1 as SGHAT and CDR2 as FQNNGV. This CDR3 has 16 residues. Trimming took 5 bases from V and 4 from J; bases not matched to a gene: 11. CDR3 protein: CASSRGTGLGSYGYTF. The DNA of the CDR3 is TGTGCCAGCAGCCGGGGGACAGGGCTCGGGAGCTATGGCTACACCTTC.

This rearrangement joins TRBV29-1 to TRBJ2-1; D is uncertain. The ends were cut back, 8 bases at V and 2 bases at J, with 13 bases in the middle. Germline lookup yields CDR1 SQVTM and CDR2 ANQGSEA. There are 13 residues in the CDR3. This chain's CDR3 is CSPRVLTYNEQFF. DNA of the CDR3: TGCAGCCCCCGGGTCCTTACCTACAATGAGCAGTTCTTC.

The rearrangement joins TRBV5-1 to TRBJ1-6, with D possibly matching TRBD1 (5 bases). CDR3 length: 16 residues. Trimming cost V 0 bases and J 6 bases, with 13 bases left between them. Germline V CDR1 and CDR2: SGHRS, YFSETQ. This CDR3 is CASSLGPIQGNSPLHF. For the CDR3, the DNA is TGCGCCAGCAGCTTGGGCCCAATCCAGGGTAATTCACCCCTCCACTTT.

This clone was picked up one time. The chain links TRBV5-1 to TRBJ2-1, with D perhaps matching TRBD2 (6 bases). Germline assignment: CDR1 SGHRS and CDR2 YFSETQ. This CDR3 spans 16 amino acids. V lost 2 bases and J 7 bases, leaving 19 bases between the germline ends. The DNA for the CDR3 is TGCGCCAGCAGCTTATTGGGGTCGGGAGCAACAAATGAGCAGTTCTTC. Encoded protein: CASSLLGSGATNEQFF.

As regards this clone: Other DNA sequences of this sample code for an identical CDR3. The chain combines TRBV4-1 with TRBJ2-4; 7 bases are shared with TRBD1. Looked up from germline, CDR1 is MGHRA and CDR2 is YSYEKL. This CDR3 spans 15 amino acids. Trimming cost V 2 bases and J 1 base; bases outside gene matches: 2. The DNA for the CDR3 is TGCGCCAGCAGCCAAAGGGGGCTGGCCAAAAACATTCAGTACTTC. Protein product: CASSQRGLAKNIQYF.

The chain uses TRBV6-2 or TRBV6-3 and TRBJ1-3, with unresolved D. The ends were cut back, 4 bases at V and 1 base at J, with 11 bases in the middle. From germline, CDR1 is MNHEY and CDR2 SVGEGT. The CDR3 runs 15 residues. CDR3: CASSFRRFSGNTIYF. The CDR3 region has the DNA TGTGCCAGCAGTTTCCGGAGGTTTTCTGGAAACACCATATATTTT.

The chain joins TRBV19 to TRBJ2-1; D is ambiguous. The V and J ends lost 8 bases and 1 base respectively, with 6 bases between them. CDR1 is LNHDA and CDR2 is SQIVND in the germline V gene (reference sequence). The CDR3 runs to 12 residues. CDR3 DNA: TGTGCCAGTGGCCCATCCTACAATGAGCAGTTCTTC. Its protein product is CASGPSYNEQFF.

About this clone: One end of the junction is discordant with germline, which a read error may explain. J is TRBJ1-2 and V is TRBV5-6; 8 bases fit TRBD1. Looked up from germline, CDR1 is SGHDT and CDR2 is YYEEEE. The length of the CDR3 is 16 residues. The CDR3 nucleotides are TGTGCCACCAGCACGGTCCGGACAGGGACCTCCTATGGCTACACCTTC. Its translation is CATSTVRTGTSYGYTF.

This chain links TRBV14 with TRBJ1-1; D is undetermined. The CDR3 is 13 residues long. V was trimmed by 0 bases and J by 5 bases, leaving 7 bases between them. Germline V gene lookup returns CDR1 SGHDN and CDR2 FVKESK. This CDR3 is CASSQDRETEAFF. CDR3 nucleotides: TGTGCCAGCAGCCAAGATAGGGAGACTGAAGCTTTCTTT.

The rearrangement links TRBV5-4 to TRBJ1-1, with no clear D. Germline CDR1 is SGHNT and CDR2 is YYREEE (reference sequence). The V gene lost 0 bases and the J gene lost 12 bases, with 9 bases spanning the gap. The CDR3 loop spans 11 amino acids. The CDR3 nucleotides read TGTGCCAGCAGCTTGGGATTTTGGACTTTCTTT. It encodes CASSLGFWTFF.